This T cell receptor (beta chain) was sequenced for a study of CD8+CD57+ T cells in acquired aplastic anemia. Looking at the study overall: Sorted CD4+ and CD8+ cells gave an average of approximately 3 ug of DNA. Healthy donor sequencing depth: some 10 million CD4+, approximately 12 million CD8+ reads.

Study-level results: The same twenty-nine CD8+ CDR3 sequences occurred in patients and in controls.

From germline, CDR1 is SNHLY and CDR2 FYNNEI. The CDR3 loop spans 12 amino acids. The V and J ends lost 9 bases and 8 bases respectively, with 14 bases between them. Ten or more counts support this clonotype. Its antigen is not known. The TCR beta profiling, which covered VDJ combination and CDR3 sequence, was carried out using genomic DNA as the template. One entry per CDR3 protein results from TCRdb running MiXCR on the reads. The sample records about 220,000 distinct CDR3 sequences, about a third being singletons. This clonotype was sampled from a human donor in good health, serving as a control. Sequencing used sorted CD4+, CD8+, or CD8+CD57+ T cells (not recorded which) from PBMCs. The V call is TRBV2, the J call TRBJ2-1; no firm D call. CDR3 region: CASSNAAHEQFF. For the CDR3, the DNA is TGTGCCAGTTCGAACGCGGCCCATGAGCAGTTCTTC. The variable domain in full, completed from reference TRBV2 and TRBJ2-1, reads EPEVTQTPSHQVTQMGQEVILRCVPISNHLYFYWYRQILGQKVEFLVSFYNNEISEKSEIFDDQFSVERPDGSNFTLKIRSTKLEDSAMYFCASSNAAHEQFFGPGTRLTVL.